This TCR beta chain was retrieved from a study of blood T cell repertoires in COVID-19. Overall study: There were acute and convalescent COVID-19 samples, and they came from the United States, Italy and Spain. From T cells, B-cell-depleted T cells, or PBMCs came the material, which was cDNA or gDNA.

Germline trimming cut 0 bases from V and 7 bases from J; bases unmatched to any gene: 7. Per the germline V gene, CDR1 is MNHNY and CDR2 is SVGAGI (reference sequence). The CDR3 consists of 16 residues. Original analysis: Using reference gene primer amplification, nucleated cell counts were estimated. The method was immunoSEQ multiplex PCR; TCRdb's version includes in-frame clones alone and lacks a portion of them. Clone size and V and J calls were adopted from that table, with D and trimming inferred from the DNA. The table has around 100,000 clones, about 80% seen once; the top ten hold around 13%.

This rearrangement joins TRBV6-6 to TRBJ1-2; the match to TRBD1 covers 11 bases. The sample was peripheral blood. This TCR was recovered from a human donor in a cohort sampled during active COVID-19. The CDR3 nucleotides read TGTGCCAGCAGTTACTCACCGGACAGGGGGCGAGGTGGCTACACCTTC. Translation gives CASSYSPDRGRGGYTF.